These T cell receptor beta chains were read from a single sample in a study of CD8+CD57+ T cells in acquired aplastic anemia. TCRdb analysed the reads with MiXCR anew, one entry per CDR3 protein. The table shows hundreds of thousands of distinct CDR3 sequences, with 60% to 80% occurring only once. The sequenced sample consisted of sorted CD4+, CD8+, or CD8+CD57+ T cells (not recorded which) from PBMCs. The source is a human donor in good health, serving as a control. The CDR3 runs from the conserved cysteine through the conserved F or W. The D gene is left open where the match is weak. Size tells how often a clone was seen (once, few, many) or the class of an expanded clone, and some rows leave it out.

d_gene	abundance	v_gene	len	j_gene	CDR3nt	CDR3aa
NA	once	TRBV15	14	TRBJ2-6	TGTGCCACCTCGGAGAGCTCTGGGGCCAACGTCCTGGCTTTC	CATSESSGANVLAF
NA	NA	TRBV24-1	18	TRBJ1-1	TGTGCCACCAGTGCTAGACCCCACGATACAGGGTACGGCACTGAAGCTTTCTTT	CATSARPHDTGYGTEAFF
NA	NA	TRBV7-8	17	TRBJ1-6	TGTGCCAGCAGCTTAGCGGGGTCCGGGGGGCAGTATTCACCCCTCCACTTT	CASSLAGSGGQYSPLHF
NA	NA	TRBV7-2	14	TRBJ2-2	TGTGCCAGCAGGGGCCAGTCGAACACCGGGGAGCTGCTCTTT	CASRGQSNTGELLF
TRBD1	few	TRBV27	16	TRBJ2-3	TGTGCCAGCAGTCAACCCTTGGGGACAGGGGTAGATACGCAGTATTTT	CASSQPLGTGVDTQYF
NA	NA	TRBV11-2	13	TRBJ2-2	TGTGCCAGCAGCTCAACCAGGGCCGGGGAGCTGTTTTTT	CASSSTRAGELFF
TRBD1	NA	TRBV20-1	16	TRBJ1-3	TGCAGTGCGCGGTACGACAGGGTCGGTTCCGGAAACACCATATATTTT	CSARYDRVGSGNTIYF
TRBD1	once	TRBV9	14	TRBJ1-1	TGCGCCAGCAGCTTGGCGGGGGGGGGACAGGTTGATTTCTTT	CASSLAGGGQVDFF
NA	NA	TRBV19	13	TRBJ2-7	TGTGCCAGTAGTATAGATCGGACGGTTGAGCAGTACTTC	CASSIDRTVEQYF
NA	many	TRBV6-5	13	TRBJ1-2	TGTGCCAGCAGTTACGCGGGTCTCTATGGCTACACCTTC	CASSYAGLYGYTF
TRBD1	once	TRBV20-1	15	TRBJ1-6	TGCAGTGCTAGCAGGGGGGACGAGCAGTATTCACCCCTCCACTTT	CSASRGDEQYSPLHF
TRBD2	many	TRBV5-6	18	TRBJ2-1	TGTGCCAGCAGCTCGGGAACTAGCGGGGACAGCTCCTACAATGAGCAGTTCTTC	CASSSGTSGDSSYNEQFF
NA	many	TRBV6-5	16	TRBJ1-1	TGTGCCAGCAGTCGACCCCCCACAGGGATGAACACTGAAGCTTTCTTT	CASSRPPTGMNTEAFF
TRBD2	few	TRBV7-8	14	TRBJ2-5	TGTGCCAGCAGAACCCCGGGACTACGAGAGACCCAGTACTTC	CASRTPGLRETQYF
TRBD1	NA	TRBV5-1	14	TRBJ2-7	TGCGCCAGCAGCCCCGGGACAGGGCGGTGCGAGCAGTACTTC	CASSPGTGRCEQYF
TRBD2	many	TRBV20-1	17	TRBJ2-3	TGCAGTGCTGAAAGCGGGGGGGCCCGGGGGAGCACAGATACGCAGTATTTT	CSAESGGARGSTDTQYF
TRBD1	NA	TRBV12-3/TRBV12-4	15	TRBJ1-5	TGTGCCAGCAGTTTGGACAGGGGGATCAGGCAGCCCCAGCATTTT	CASSLDRGIRQPQHF
NA	NA	TRBV7-9	16	TRBJ1-4	TGTGCCAGCAGCTTAGCTCGCAGGGGCGCACCTTTCTTTCTGTTTTTT	CASSLARRGAPFFLFF
NA	few	TRBV3-1	14	TRBJ2-2	TGTGCCAGCAGCCAAGATCAGGGCACCGGGGAGCTGTTTTTT	CASSQDQGTGELFF
NA	NA	TRBV10-3	14	TRBJ2-1	TGTGCCATCAGTGAAAGTGGCGGCTACAATGAGCAGTTCTTC	CAISESGGYNEQFF
TRBD1	few	TRBV20-1	13	TRBJ2-7	TGCAGTGCTTATCCGACAGGGGGCTACGAGCAGTACTTC	CSAYPTGGYEQYF
NA	NA	TRBV7-3	14	TRBJ1-2	TGTGCCAGCAATTTGCGGCGTAACAACTATGGCTACACCTTC	CASNLRRNNYGYTF
NA	NA	TRBV15	13	TRBJ2-1	TGCCCCACCAGGGGGGGGGGCAACAATGAGCAGTTCTTC	CPTRGGGNNEQFF
TRBD1	NA	TRBV7-3	14	TRBJ1-1	TGTGCCACCAGCAGAGACAGGGGTACCGATAGAGCTTACTTT	CATSRDRGTDRAYF
NA	NA	TRBV9	15	TRBJ2-5	TGTGCCAGCAGCGAGGGTCGCCGGGGAGACGAGCAGCAGTACTTC	CASSEGRRGDEQQYF
NA	few	TRBV10-2	13	TRBJ1-1	TGCGCCAGCAGTGAGCAGGGAGGCACTGAAGCTTTCTTT	CASSEQGGTEAFF
NA	NA	TRBV7-2	13	TRBJ2-3	TGTGCCAGAAGCGACCGACGGGAAGATACGCAGTATTTT	CARSDRREDTQYF
NA	many	TRBV3-1	13	TRBJ2-7	TGTGCCAGCAGCCACGCCGGGAACCCCGCTCCCCACTTC	CASSHAGNPAPHF
NA	NA	TRBV11-3	12	TRBJ1-2	TGTGCCAGCAGTCGACAGGCAAACAGCTACACCTTC	CASSRQANSYTF
NA	many	TRBV7-6	14	TRBJ1-3	TGTGCCAGCAGCCCATTAGCCTCTGGAAACACCATATATTTT	CASSPLASGNTIYF
NA	once	TRBV20-1	13	TRBJ1-1	TGCAGCGCTAGACCCGACGGGGGTTCCGAAGCTTTCTTT	CSARPDGGSEAFF
TRBD1	NA	TRBV5-1	18	TRBJ1-2	TGCGCCAGCGGCTCTACCCCGGGACAGGCGCTGAGAGACTATGGCTACACCTTC	CASGSTPGQALRDYGYTF
NA	many	TRBV6-1	15	TRBJ1-5	TGTGCCAGCACCCCCGGCAGGGCAGACAATCAGCCCCAGCATTTT	CASTPGRADNQPQHF
NA	many	TRBV3-1	15	TRBJ2-6	TGTGCCAGCAGCCAAGAACACTCTGGGGCCAACGTCCTGACTTTC	CASSQEHSGANVLTF
TRBD1	few	TRBV19	14	TRBJ1-5	TGTGCCAGTAACGGACAGGGCAGCAATCAGCCCCAGCATTTT	CASNGQGSNQPQHF
NA	few	TRBV25-1	14	TRBJ1-6	TGTGCCAGCAGTGTAAGGGGGTGGAATTCACCCCTCCACTTT	CASSVRGWNSPLHF
NA	NA	TRBV7-2	18	TRBJ2-7	TGTGCCAGCAGCTCCCCGTATGGGAGTCAGCCCCCAAGTTACGAGCAGTACTTC	CASSSPYGSQPPSYEQYF
NA	many	TRBV12-3/TRBV12-4	16	TRBJ2-3	TGTGCCAGCAGTTTAGTGACAGGGACTACCACAGATACGCAGTATTTT	CASSLVTGTTTDTQYF
NA	few	TRBV12-3/TRBV12-4	13	TRBJ2-2	TGTGCCAGCAGCGTAGCAGCGGTCGGGGAGCTGTTTTTT	CASSVAAVGELFF
NA	NA	TRBV14	14	TRBJ1-2	TGTGCCAGCAGTCCTATGGACTCTGGGTCTAACGACACCTTC	CASSPMDSGSNDTF
NA	NA	TRBV3-1	16	TRBJ1-2	TGTGCCAGCAGCCAAGAAGGCAGGTGGGCCCCCTATGGCTACACCTTC	CASSQEGRWAPYGYTF
TRBD1	NA	TRBV20-1	11	TRBJ2-7	TGCAGTGCTAGAACTACAAGACAGGGACACTTC	CSARTTRQGHF
TRBD2	many	TRBV19	14	TRBJ2-3	TGTGCCAGTACCGGGAGGGCAGTCACAGATACGCAGTATTTT	CASTGRAVTDTQYF
TRBD1	NA	TRBV5-1	14	TRBJ2-7	TGCGCCAGCAGCCCAGGTAGGACAGGCTACGAGCAGTACTTC	CASSPGRTGYEQYF
NA	NA	TRBV5-1	16	TRBJ2-7	TGCGCCAGCAGCTTGGAGGGTAGCGGTAGCTCCTACGAGCAGTACTTC	CASSLEGSGSSYEQYF
TRBD1	few	TRBV25-1	15	TRBJ2-3	TGTGCCAGCAGCCTACAGGGGACCCGCACAGATACGCAGTATTTT	CASSLQGTRTDTQYF
NA	many	TRBV12-3/TRBV12-4	15	TRBJ2-2	TGTGCCAGCAGTAAGGGGACTGCGAACACCGGGGAGCTGTTTTTT	CASSKGTANTGELFF
NA	NA	TRBV9	15	TRBJ1-6	TGTGCCAGCAGCCAAGGTCCCAGGAGAAATGAAAAACTCCACTTT	CASSQGPRRNEKLHF
TRBD1	NA	TRBV20-1	14	TRBJ2-7	TGCAGTGCTAGAGAACGACAGGGGGGTAGTGAGCAGTACTTC	CSARERQGGSEQYF
TRBD1	NA	TRBV19	17	TRBJ2-5	TGTGCCAGTAGTATAGGTTACCGGGACAGGGGGCAAGAGACCCAGTACTTC	CASSIGYRDRGQETQYF
TRBD1	NA	TRBV20-1	11	TRBJ1-6	TGCAGTGCTAGCCCAGGGGGAACCCTCCACTTT	CSASPGGTLHF
NA	many	TRBV5-1	16	TRBJ1-4	TGCGCCAGCACATCCGGAGAGACTGCAACTAATGAAAAACTGTTTTTT	CASTSGETATNEKLFF
TRBD1	NA	TRBV11-1	16	TRBJ1-5	TGTGCCAGCACCCCTCGGGAGGGACAGGGGTGTCAGCCCCAGCATTTT	CASTPREGQGCQPQHF
NA	NA	TRBV24-1	11	TRBJ2-3	TGTGCCACCAGTTGGGCAGATACGCAGTATTTT	CATSWADTQYF
NA	NA	TRBV11-3	15	TRBJ2-7	TGTGCCAGCAGCCCCGCCCGGAGCAGGGTCTACGAGCAGTACTTC	CASSPARSRVYEQYF
NA	NA	TRBV7-9	14	TRBJ2-7	TGTGCCAGCAGCTTATTCGGACCTCAACGTCCCGGGTACTTC	CASSLFGPQRPGYF
NA	NA	TRBV7-3	13	TRBJ2-6	TGTGCCAGCAGTAATGGGGGAACTAACACTGAAGCTTTC	CASSNGGTNTEAF
NA	few	TRBV19	15	TRBJ1-2	TGTGCCAGTAGTATCCCCACTGTCAGGTACCATGGCTACACCTTC	CASSIPTVRYHGYTF
NA	few	TRBV29-1	16	TRBJ2-1	TGCAGCGTTTTCGCAGCGAGGGACTGGGGTCAAACTGAGCAGTTCTTC	CSVFAARDWGQTEQFF